Presented here are 16 T cell receptor beta chains from one specimen sequenced in a study of CD8 T cells in Susac syndrome. The authors reverse transcribed about 0.5 to 1 ug RNA with random hexamers. Using its own MiXCR run on the immunoSEQ multiplex PCR reads, TCRdb lists one record per CDR3 protein. Among 200,000 or so distinct CDR3 sequences listed, about 95% were seen once. Sample: CD4+ T cells from PBMCs. The receptors derive from a human donor with multiple sclerosis.

The gene calls are TRBV29-1 and TRBJ1-1; D is unresolved. Germline CDR1 SQVTM, CDR2 ANQGSEA. V was cut by 4 bases and J by 1 base, with 4 bases left in between. This CDR3 has 11 amino acids. CDR3 in amino acids: CSVGWNTEAFF. Written as DNA, the CDR3 is TGCAGCGTTGGGTGGAACACTGAAGCTTTCTTT.

The rearrangement uses TRBV27 and TRBJ1-5; D not certain. The CDR3 contains 14 residues. In germline, CDR1 is MNHEY, CDR2 SMNVEV (reference sequence). Trimming cost V 6 bases and J 3 bases, with 12 bases left between them. The CDR3 nucleotides read TGTGCCAGCAGCACCGGACGGCTCAATCAGCCCCAGCATTTT. Translated, it gives CASSTGRLNQPQHF.

This clonotype is a singleton in its sample. The chain joins TRBV14 to TRBJ1-6; D perhaps matches TRBD1 (5 bases). V shed 3 bases and J shed 9 bases, with 12 bases lying between them. CDR3 length equals 14 residues. CDR1 and CDR2 from the germline V gene are SGHDN and FVKESK. The CDR3 bases are TGTGCCAGCAGCCAGAACCTAAGGGGTTCACCCCTCCACTTT. This gives the protein CASSQNLRGSPLHF. The entire variable domain, with the rest obtained from reference TRBV14 and TRBJ1-6, is as follows: EAGVTQFPSHSVIEKGQTVTLRCDPISGHDNLYWYRRVMGKEIKFLLHFVKESKQDESGMPNNRFLAERTGGTYSTLKVQPAELEDSGVYFCASSQNLRGSPLHFGNGTRLTVT.

The chain recombines TRBV14 with TRBJ1-6, with a possible D match to TRBD1 (5 bases). The CDR3 loop spans 16 amino acids. V dropped 0 bases and J dropped 7 bases, with 13 bases sitting between them. The germline gives CDR1 SGHDN, CDR2 FVKESK. CDR3 bases: TGTGCCAGCAGCCAAGAGGGGACCGGGTGGAATTCACCCCTCCACTTT. Residues: CASSQEGTGWNSPLHF.

V and J are TRBV29-1 and TRBJ1-4, with D tentatively TRBD1 (5 bases). The germline V gene encodes CDR1 SQVTM and CDR2 ANQGSEA. V shed 5 bases and J shed 6 bases, with 10 bases lying between them. This CDR3 has 12 amino acids. DNA of the CDR3: TGCAGCGTTCGGGTGGGGCATGAAAAACTGTTTTTT. Encoded protein: CSVRVGHEKLFF.

This clonotype has a handful of counts. The V gene is TRBV19, the J gene TRBJ2-7; the D gene could be TRBD1 or TRBD2 (5 bases each). V dropped 6 bases and J dropped 3 bases, with 6 bases sitting between them. Germline assignment: CDR1 LNHDA and CDR2 SQIVND (reference sequence). This CDR3 is 11 amino acids long. CDR3 sequence: CASRRGYEQYF. CDR3 sequence (DNA): TGTGCCAGTAGGAGGGGCTACGAGCAGTACTTC.

V usage is TRBV25-1 and J usage is TRBJ2-3, with 9 nucleotides matching TRBD1. V was clipped by 1 base and J by 4 bases; unmatched bases: 3. The CDR3 sequence is 15 residues long. The germline V gene encodes CDR1 MGHDK and CDR2 SYGVNS. CDR3: CASSESDRGPDTQYF. CDR3 DNA: TGTGCCAGCAGTGAATCGGACAGGGGTCCAGATACGCAGTATTTT. Full variable domain (outside the CDR3, taken from reference TRBV25-1 and TRBJ2-3): EADIYQTPRYLVIGTGKKITLECSQTMGHDKMYWYQQDPGMELHLIHYSYGVNSTEKGDLSSESTVSRIRTEHFPLTLESARPSHTSQYLCASSESDRGPDTQYFGPGTRLTVL.

This rearrangement joins TRBV3-1 to TRBJ1-2; D is unclear. Trimming stripped 4 bases from V and 2 bases from J, with 11 bases between. The CDR3 length is 14 residues. Germline CDR1 and CDR2: LGHDT and YNNKEL (reference sequence). The CDR3 here is CASSPLGKNYGYTF. The CDR3, as DNA: TGTGCCAGCAGCCCACTAGGCAAGAACTATGGCTACACCTTC.

This clonotype was observed a single time. This chain uses TRBV29-1 with TRBJ2-7; D unclear. The V gene's germline CDR1 is SQVTM and CDR2 ANQGSEA. V lost 6 bases and J 7 bases, leaving 13 bases between the germline ends. This CDR3 is built from 11 residues. The CDR3 coding sequence is TGCAGCGTAGTGTTGGTCGGGGAGCAGTACTTC. It is translated as CSVVLVGEQYF.

The genes are TRBV29-1 and TRBJ2-2; D perhaps matches TRBD2 (5 bases). This CDR3 comprises 14 residues. The V gene lost 6 bases and the J gene lost 3 bases, with 14 bases spanning the gap. Germline V CDR1 and CDR2: SQVTM, ANQGSEA. Here the CDR3 reads CSVRVALYTGELFF. DNA for the CDR3: TGCAGCGTGCGGGTAGCGCTATACACCGGGGAGCTGTTTTTT.

The chain uses TRBV20-1 and TRBJ1-1; no definite D call. V was pared by 7 bases and J by 1 base, with 10 bases between. The V gene's germline CDR1 is DFQATT and CDR2 SNEGSKA (reference sequence). The CDR3 totals 12 residues. This CDR3 reads CSVTVTNTEAFF. For the CDR3, the DNA is TGCAGTGTCACAGTAACGAACACTGAAGCTTTCTTT.

This clonotype was found a few times. This chain links TRBV6-5 with TRBJ1-2, with a weak D call TRBD1 (6 bases). The CDR3 length is 12 residues. Trimming removed 5 bases from V and 4 bases from J, with 8 bases in between. Germline lookup yields CDR1 MNHEY and CDR2 SVGAGI. CDR3 in DNA: TGTGCCAGCAGTGGGGGCGGCTATGGCTACACCTTC. This encodes CASSGGGYGYTF.

V and J are TRBV27 and TRBJ1-5; maybe TRBD1 (5 bases). This CDR3 spans 14 amino acids. V dropped 7 bases and J dropped 1 base, with 11 bases sitting between them. Looked up from germline, CDR1 is MNHEY and CDR2 is SMNVEV (reference sequence). The CDR3 loop is CASKARGSNQPQHF. The DNA of the CDR3 is TGTGCCAGCAAGGCCCGGGGGAGCAATCAGCCCCAGCATTTT.

The chain joins TRBV18 to TRBJ2-3; D remains unclear. The ends were cut back, 3 bases at V and 4 bases at J, with 11 bases in the middle. CDR1 and CDR2 from the germline V gene are KGHSH and LQKENI. This CDR3 is built from 14 residues. Written as DNA, the CDR3 is TGTGCCAGCTCACCCGTCCAGCAGGCAGATACGCAGTATTTT. Translating it yields CASSPVQQADTQYF. The whole variable domain, filled in from reference TRBV18 and TRBJ2-3, reads NAGVMQNPRHLVRRRGQEARLRCSPMKGHSHVYWYRQLPEEGLKFMVYLQKENIIDESGMPKERFSAEFPKEGPSILRIQQVVRGDSAAYFCASSPVQQADTQYFGPGTRLTVL.

The chain is built from TRBV4-1 and TRBJ2-1, with D uncertain. V lost 0 bases and J lost 2, with 8 bases in between. CDR1 is MGHRA, CDR2 YSYEKL, per germline. This CDR3 has 15 residues. The CDR3, as DNA: TGCGCCAGCAGCCAAGATGCCGGGCCCTACAATGAGCAGTTCTTC. This gives the protein CASSQDAGPYNEQFF.

The rearrangement links TRBV30 to TRBJ1-1, with D possibly matching TRBD1 (6 bases). The germline V gene has CDR1 GTSNPN and CDR2 SVGIG (reference sequence). Deletions cut 1 base from V and 4 bases from J, with 16 bases between. CDR3 length equals 15 residues. CDR3: CAWSARQAGATEAFF. In DNA, the CDR3 is TGTGCCTGGAGTGCTCGACAGGCCGGGGCCACTGAAGCTTTCTTT.